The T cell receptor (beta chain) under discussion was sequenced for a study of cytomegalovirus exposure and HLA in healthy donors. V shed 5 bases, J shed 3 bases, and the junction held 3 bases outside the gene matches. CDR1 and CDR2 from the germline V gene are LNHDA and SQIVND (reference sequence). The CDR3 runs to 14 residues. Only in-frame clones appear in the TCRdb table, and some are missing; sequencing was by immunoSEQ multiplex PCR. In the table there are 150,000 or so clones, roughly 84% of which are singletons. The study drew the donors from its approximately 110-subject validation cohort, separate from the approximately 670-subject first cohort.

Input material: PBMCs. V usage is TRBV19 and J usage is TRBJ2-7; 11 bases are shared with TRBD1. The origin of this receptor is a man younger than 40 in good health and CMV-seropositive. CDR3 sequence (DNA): TGTGCCAGTAGTCCGGGACAGGGGGGCTACGAGCAGTACTTC. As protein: CASSPGQGGYEQYF.